These 4 T cell receptor beta chains share one sample of origin, sequenced in a study of vaccination and CD4 T cells after COVID-19. TCRdb re-analysed the PCR reads in MiXCR, keeping a single row per CDR3 protein. The sample records approximately 20,000 distinct CDR3 sequences, about three fifths being singletons. The sample was CD4+ T cells from blood, taken before SARS-CoV-2 vaccination. The receptors come from a human donor who had recovered from COVID-19.

This clonotype has just a few counts. The chain has TRBV2 and TRBJ2-7; tentatively, D is TRBD1 (5 bases). Germline V gives CDR1 SNHLY, CDR2 FYNNEI. The CDR3 has 11 residues. V was shortened by 6 bases and J by 7 bases, with 10 bases between the two germline ends. In DNA, the CDR3 is TGTGCCAGCAGAGGGGTGGGTGAGCAGTACTTC. This encodes CASRGVGEQYF.

This clonotype came up a few times. The J gene is TRBJ1-6, the V gene TRBV20-1; 8 positions match TRBD1. After removal of 0 bases from V and 7 bases from J, the junction contained 11 bases not matched to a gene. Germline CDR1 DFQATT, CDR2 SNEGSKA (reference sequence). The CDR3 is 17 amino acids. This CDR3 reads CSARDLVLDRVNSPLHF. CDR3 in DNA: TGCAGTGCTAGAGATCTGGTATTGGACAGGGTAAATTCACCCCTCCACTTT.

The table lists this clonotype with a few counts. V and J are TRBV15 and TRBJ2-5, with D possibly TRBD1 on 6 matching bases. The ends were cut back, 2 bases at V and 4 bases at J, with 14 bases in the middle. The CDR3 is 15 amino acids. Germline CDR1 reads LNHNV; CDR2 reads YYDKDF (reference sequence). The CDR3 nucleotides read TGTGCCACCAGCAGAAGGCAGGGGAGTAGAGAGACCCAGTACTTC. Translating gives CATSRRQGSRETQYF. Full variable domain (rest looked up from reference TRBV15 and TRBJ2-5): DAMVIQNPRYQVTQFGKPVTLSCSQTLNHNVMYWYQQKSSQAPKLLFHYYDKDFNNEADTPDNFQSRRPNTSFCFLDIRSPGLGDTAMYLCATSRRQGSRETQYFGPGTRLLVL.

The genes are TRBV2 and TRBJ2-3, with D unclear. Germline CDR1 is SNHLY and CDR2 is FYNNEI. The V gene lost 3 bases and the J gene lost 3 bases, with 10 bases spanning the gap. CDR3 length equals 14 residues. CDR3 residues: CASSEGFSTDTQYF. In DNA, the CDR3 is TGTGCCAGCAGTGAGGGCTTCTCGACAGATACGCAGTATTTT.